The next 11 T cell receptor beta chains were all read from a single sample in a study of blood T cell repertoires in COVID-19 (TCRdb year 2020). Receptors were amplified or captured by the immunoSEQ multiplex PCR assay. The immuneACCESS repertoire file appears here via TCRdb, limited to in-frame rearrangements. These files lack a portion of the clones; in checked studies, under half of the deficit traces to unresolved V genes, and the cause of the others is not known. Here the sample has approximately 300,000 clones; roughly nine tenths occur a single time. The ten largest account for roughly a tenth of the sample. Source material: PBMCs or T cells enriched from blood (not recorded which). The receptors come from a woman in her twenties or thirties who had recovered from COVID-19.

The CDR3 spells CASSLGPGDRTYEQYF. Here the CDR3 DNA reads TGTGCCAGCAGCTTAGGACCGGGGGACAGGACCTACGAGCAGTACTTC. This chain links TRBV7-9 with TRBJ2-7; 8 bases map to TRBD1. Trimming removed 1 base from V and 2 bases from J; junction bases left unmatched: 7. Germline CDR1 is SEHNR and CDR2 is FQNEAQ (reference sequence). The CDR3 is made up of 16 amino acids. Based on the CDR3 plus reference TRBV7-9 and TRBJ2-7, the full variable domain is DTGVSQNPRHKITKRGQNVTFRCDPISEHNRLYWYRQTLGQGPEFLTYFQNEAQLEKSRLLSDRFSAERPKGSFSTLEIQRTEQGDSAMYLCASSLGPGDRTYEQYFGPGTRLTVT.

V gene TRBV18 combines with J gene TRBJ2-7; unclear D gene. Trimming stripped 2 bases from V and 6 bases from J, with 23 bases between. Germline CDR1 is KGHSH and CDR2 is LQKENI. CDR3 size: 17 residues. CDR3 nucleotide sequence: TGTGCCAGCTCACCAAATCGGGTTTCGTTTCTGATGGGCGAGCAGTACTTC. Translating gives CASSPNRVSFLMGEQYF. The whole variable domain, remainder taken from reference TRBV18 and TRBJ2-7, is NAGVMQNPRHLVRRRGQEARLRCSPMKGHSHVYWYRQLPEEGLKFMVYLQKENIIDESGMPKERFSAEFPKEGPSILRIQQVVRGDSAAYFCASSPNRVSFLMGEQYFGPGTRLTVT.

The chain couples TRBV28 to TRBJ1-2, with 8 bases matching TRBD1. J lost 4 bases, V lost 2 bases, and 6 bases had no gene match. CDR1 MDHEN and CDR2 SYDVKM come from the germline V gene. The CDR3 is 15 amino acids. Here the CDR3 reads CASSLAGGLSYGYTF. DNA for the CDR3: TGTGCCAGCAGTTTAGCAGGGGGCCTAAGCTATGGCTACACCTTC.

The rearrangement links TRBV6-5 to TRBJ1-6; D unresolved. Trimming removed 7 bases from V and 7 bases from J, with 11 bases in between. The CDR3 extends over 13 amino acids. The germline gives CDR1 MNHEY, CDR2 SVGAGI. The CDR3 DNA reads as TGTGCCAGCACCGGACGGAGGAATTCACCCCTCCACTTT. Translation: CASTGRRNSPLHF.

The V call is TRBV6-2 or TRBV6-3, the J call TRBJ1-5; D gene unclear. Germline V gene sequence: CDR1 MNHEY, CDR2 SVGEGT. V was shortened by 3 bases and J by 2 bases, with 17 bases between the two germline ends. This CDR3 is built from 17 residues. This CDR3 reads CASSYYAYSSRNQPQHF. The CDR3 nucleotides are TGTGCCAGCAGTTATTATGCGTACAGTTCCCGCAATCAGCCCCAGCATTTT.

The chain recombines TRBV27 with TRBJ2-7; a weak D match, TRBD1 (6 bases). The germline CDR1 and CDR2 sequences are MNHEY and SMNVEV (reference sequence). The CDR3 contains 16 residues. Between the trimmed V and J ends, which lost 5 bases and 0 bases, there was a span of 17 bases. In DNA, the CDR3 is TGTGCCAGCAGTACCTTCACTCTGACAGGCTCCTACGAGCAGTACTTC. Protein: CASSTFTLTGSYEQYF.

This clone was counted a few times. The V call is TRBV19, the J call TRBJ1-1, with D unclear. Trimming removed 7 bases from V and 0 bases from J, with 12 bases in between. The germline V gene has CDR1 LNHDA and CDR2 SQIVND (reference sequence). The CDR3 runs to 14 residues. The CDR3 region is CASTAGYLNTEAFF. DNA for the CDR3: TGTGCCAGTACCGCCGGGTACCTGAACACTGAAGCTTTCTTT.

The CDR3 here is CASSLGYYSGNTIYF. Written as DNA, the CDR3 is TGTGCCAGCAGCTTAGGCTATTACTCTGGAAACACCATATATTTT. The chain employs TRBV9 and TRBJ1-3; no reliable D call. CDR1 is SGDLS and CDR2 is YYNGEE in the germline V gene. Trimming shortened V by 4 bases and J by 0 bases, and 11 bases separated the two germline ends. This CDR3 comprises 15 residues. Together with reference TRBV9 and TRBJ1-3, the CDR3 gives the full variable domain: DSGVTQTPKHLITATGQRVTLRCSPRSGDLSVYWYQQSLDQGLQFLIQYYNGEERAKGNILERFSAQQFPDLHSELNLSSLELGDSALYFCASSLGYYSGNTIYFGEGSWLTVV.

The chain combines TRBV19 with TRBJ2-1; the D gene is possibly TRBD2 (5 bases). Deletions cut 5 bases from V and 4 bases from J, with 24 bases between. The CDR3 spans 18 residues. Looked up from germline, CDR1 is LNHDA and CDR2 is SQIVND (reference sequence). This CDR3 is CASSPRGPPYVIYNEQFF. The CDR3, as DNA: TGTGCCAGTAGTCCCCGGGGTCCGCCGTACGTGATATACAATGAGCAGTTCTTC.

V and J are TRBV13 and TRBJ1-6; TRBD1 agrees at 9 bases. Looked up from germline, CDR1 is PRHDT and CDR2 is FYEKMQ (reference sequence). This CDR3 has 14 residues. The J segment lost 10 bases and the V segment lost 5 bases, leaving 6 bases of the junction unmatched. CDR3 region: CASSDGQGNSPLHF. DNA of the CDR3: TGTGCCAGCAGCGACGGACAGGGGAACTCACCCCTCCACTTT.

This clone was detected only a few times. J is TRBJ1-3 and V is TRBV10-3; D is ambiguous. V lost 2 bases and J 3 bases, leaving 5 bases between the germline ends. The CDR3 spans 13 residues. The germline gives CDR1 ENHRY, CDR2 SYGVKD. The CDR3 coding sequence is TGTGCCATCAGTGAGGGCCTTGGAAACACCATATATTTT. Amino acid sequence: CAISEGLGNTIYF.